The sample holds many counts of the clone carrying this T cell receptor (beta chain). It was considered stable Graves' hyperthyroidism when ophthalmopathy did not progress within 18 months. Patients aged 18 to 65 with hyperthyroidism were newly diagnosed, with duration under 2 months. Uncontrolled infection, other autoimmune disease, pregnancy and lactation each barred patients from inclusion. This entry is derived from a study of T cells in Graves' hyperthyroidism and ophthalmopathy. Researchers took RNA transcripts and amplified the TCR beta CDR3 regions from them. When the TCR CDR3 underwent first-round RT-PCR, the HTBI primer set was used. TCRdb reprocessed the multiplex PCR reads with MiXCR, giving one entry per CDR3 protein. The repertoire holds 300,000 to 400,000 distinct CDR3 sequences, with around 20% as singletons. The sample comprised blood. The TCR comes from a woman aged 45-65 years with Graves' hyperthyroidism.

CDR3 in DNA: TGTGCCAGCAGCCCTAGGTCCCAGGCTTCCTACGAGCAGTACTTC. Translation gives CASSPRSQASYEQYF. V is TRBV6-1 and J is TRBJ2-7; D not resolved. The V gene lost 6 bases and the J gene lost 1 base, with 16 bases spanning the gap. The germline V gene encodes CDR1 MNHNS and CDR2 SASEGT. The CDR3 contains 15 residues.